Below are 2 T cell receptor beta chains sequenced from a single sample in a study of neoadjuvant anti-PD-1 for oral cavity cancer. Clones were sequenced by immunoSEQ multiplex PCR, and TCRdb holds only the in-frame ones, with some missing. The sample shows about 14,000 clones, 60% to 70% of them seen only once. Sequencing used PBMCs, obtained before nivolumab (anti-PD-1) treatment. These receptors were collected from a person aged 40-85 years with oral cavity squamous cell carcinoma.

The chain combines TRBV9 with TRBJ2-5; 8 nucleotides align to TRBD2. Germline V gene sequence: CDR1 SGDLS, CDR2 YYNGEE. After removal of 3 bases from V and 5 bases from J, the junction contained 12 bases not matched to a gene. The CDR3 is 16 residues long. The CDR3 sequence is CASSARPGREGETQYF. CDR3 sequence (DNA): TGTGCCAGCAGCGCCCGTCCCGGGAGGGAGGGCGAGACCCAGTACTTC.

This rearrangement joins TRBV10-3 to TRBJ1-1; possible D gene TRBD1, 6 bases. Trimming shortened V by 3 bases and J by 7 bases, and 18 bases separated the two germline ends. Germline V gene lookup returns CDR1 ENHRY and CDR2 SYGVKD. This CDR3 has 15 amino acids. CDR3 nucleotides: TGTGCCATCAGTGACCCTGGACAGCCGAGGGTTGAAGCTTTCTTT. It specifies CAISDPGQPRVEAFF.